The sample holds many counts of the clone carrying this TCR beta chain. The data were obtained in a study of early T cells in non-severe SARS-CoV-2 infection. Attached unique molecular identifiers marked individual cDNA molecules. MiXCR, run by TCRdb on the 5' RACE reads, gives a single entry per CDR3 protein. Of around 44,000 distinct CDR3 sequences detected, approximately 7.6% appear once; the ten largest clones hold 5.8%. Germline CDR1 SEHNR, CDR2 FQNEAQ (reference sequence). V lost 1 base and J lost 3, with 24 bases in between. CDR3 size: 19 residues. The TCR originated in an adult who was a healthcare worker with PCR-confirmed SARS-CoV-2 infection or an uninfected control (not recorded which). The J gene is TRBJ1-2, the V gene TRBV7-9; TRBD1 might be the D (5 bases). Material: whole blood. CDR3 sequence reads: CASSLVGAETKFLDYGYTF. DNA for the CDR3: TGTGCCAGCAGCTTAGTCGGGGCAGAAACAAAATTTTTAGACTATGGCTACACCTTC.